This is a list of T cell receptor beta chains from one sample in a study of cytomegalovirus exposure and HLA in healthy donors. Assay used: immunoSEQ multiplex PCR; TCRdb lists only in-frame clones, some missing. The table shows around 150,000 clones, with around 90% occurring only once. Sample: PBMCs. These receptors originate from a woman aged 18-29 years in good health and CMV-seropositive. Each CDR3 is given with its conserved first and last residue. A D gene is named only where the DNA matches it firmly. A row's size may be missing; if present it is once, few, many or a size class.

d_gene	len	v_gene	abundance	j_gene	CDR3aa	CDR3nt
TRBD1	15	TRBV9	-	TRBJ2-7	CASSGGDREDYEQYF	TGTGCCAGCAGCGGTGGGGACAGGGAAGACTACGAGCAGTACTTC
-	14	TRBV27	-	TRBJ1-2	CASSPPGHNYGYTF	TGTGCCAGCAGCCCCCCGGGACACAACTATGGCTACACCTTC
-	16	TRBV6-5	once	TRBJ2-1	CASSYSKKGGGNEQFF	TGTGCCAGCAGTTACTCGAAGAAGGGAGGAGGTAATGAGCAGTTCTTC
TRBD1	15	TRBV11-2	-	TRBJ1-4	CASSDHRGEGEKLFF	TGTGCCAGCAGCGACCACAGGGGTGAGGGTGAAAAACTGTTTTTT
TRBD1	14	TRBV6-6	-	TRBJ2-2	CASQGQGNTGELFF	TGTGCCAGCCAGGGACAGGGAAACACCGGGGAGCTGTTTTTT
-	16	TRBV6-5	once	TRBJ2-7	CASSLEAGWNSYEQYF	TGTGCCAGCAGTTTGGAAGCGGGCTGGAATTCCTACGAGCAGTACTTC
TRBD1	13	TRBV27	-	TRBJ2-7	CASGRDRRLPQYF	TGTGCCAGCGGTCGGGACAGGCGGCTTCCGCAGTACTTC
TRBD2	18	TRBV11-2	-	TRBJ2-7	CASSSRTSGSLGVYEQYF	TGTGCCAGCAGCAGTAGGACTAGCGGGAGCCTCGGGGTCTACGAGCAGTACTTC
TRBD1	14	TRBV6-5	-	TRBJ1-2	CASSSLTGPYGYTF	TGTGCCAGCAGTTCGTTGACAGGGCCCTATGGCTACACCTTC
-	16	TRBV5-6	-	TRBJ2-7	CASSVRGNRRGYEQYF	TGTGCCAGCAGCGTGAGGGGGAACCGACGAGGGTACGAGCAGTACTTC
-	12	TRBV7-8	once	TRBJ2-7	CASSFEEGEQYF	TGTGCCAGCAGCTTTGAGGAAGGCGAGCAGTACTTC
TRBD2	13	TRBV5-4	-	TRBJ2-3	CASSGLEVDTQYF	TGTGCCAGCAGCGGACTAGAAGTGGATACGCAGTATTTT
TRBD2	13	TRBV19	once	TRBJ2-7	CASSMTSGYEQYF	TGTGCCAGTAGTATGACTAGCGGCTACGAGCAGTACTTC
-	16	TRBV6-4	many	TRBJ1-5	CASERGTRYSNQPQHF	TGTGCCAGCGAACGTGGGACACGTTATAGCAATCAGCCCCAGCATTTT
TRBD2	15	TRBV13	-	TRBJ2-5	CASSGLLAGLETQYF	TGTGCCAGCAGCGGACTACTAGCGGGGCTAGAGACCCAGTACTTC
TRBD2	19	TRBV10-1	-	TRBJ2-3	CASSGWASGKSEGSDTQYF	TGCGCCAGCAGTGGCTGGGCTAGCGGGAAATCAGAGGGCTCAGATACGCAGTATTTT
TRBD2	15	TRBV10-3	-	TRBJ2-7	CAISEVAGGSYEQYF	TGTGCCATCAGTGAGGTAGCGGGAGGATCCTACGAGCAGTACTTC
-	13	TRBV10-3	once	TRBJ1-2	CAISPREDYGYTF	TGTGCCATCAGTCCCCGGGAGGACTATGGCTACACCTTC
-	11	TRBV5-6	-	TRBJ2-7	CASSLSGEQYF	TGTGCCAGCAGCTTGTCGGGCGAGCAGTACTTC
TRBD1	14	TRBV19	few	TRBJ1-1	CASRDRGQGTEAFF	TGTGCCAGTAGGGACAGGGGGCAGGGGACTGAAGCTTTCTTT
-	11	TRBV29-1	-	TRBJ1-2	CSVGSGEGYTF	TGCAGCGTTGGTTCAGGGGAAGGCTACACCTTC
TRBD1	14	TRBV5-1	-	TRBJ1-2	CASSAGQGVNGYTF	TGCGCCAGCAGCGCCGGACAGGGAGTAAATGGCTACACCTTC
TRBD2	15	TRBV7-6	-	TRBJ2-3	CASLAGGPSTDTQYF	TGTGCCAGCCTAGCGGGAGGGCCTAGCACAGATACGCAGTATTTT
TRBD1	12	TRBV29-1	-	TRBJ2-7	CSGRTGGREQYF	TGCAGCGGTCGGACAGGGGGCAGAGAGCAGTACTTC
TRBD1	13	TRBV28	-	TRBJ1-2	CASSLGQGRGYTF	TGTGCCAGCAGTTTGGGACAGGGGAGAGGCTACACCTTC
-	16	TRBV12-2	-	TRBJ2-7	CASRLGTSGRRYEQYF	TGTGCAAGTCGCTTAGGCACTAGCGGGAGAAGGTACGAGCAGTACTTC
TRBD1	15	TRBV7-2	once	TRBJ2-7	CASSLAGTGDYEQYF	TGTGCCAGCAGCTTGGCCGGGACAGGGGACTACGAGCAGTACTTC
TRBD2	17	TRBV19	-	TRBJ2-7	CASSIGLAGAYSYEQYF	TGTGCCAGTAGTATCGGGTTAGCGGGAGCCTACTCCTACGAGCAGTACTTC
-	11	TRBV30	-	TRBJ2-5	CALTGQETQYF	TGTGCCTTAACAGGGCAAGAGACCCAGTACTTC
-	12	TRBV6-6	-	TRBJ1-1	CASSYQEGEAFF	TGTGCCAGCAGTTATCAAGAGGGTGAAGCTTTCTTT
TRBD2	15	TRBV7-2	-	TRBJ2-7	CASRREGGQTYEQYF	TGTGCCAGCAGGCGGGAGGGCGGGCAAACCTACGAGCAGTACTTC
TRBD2	17	TRBV29-1	-	TRBJ2-7	CSVEATGPGGGSYEQYF	TGCAGCGTTGAAGCCACTGGCCCGGGCGGGGGGTCCTACGAGCAGTACTTC
-	15	TRBV19	-	TRBJ2-7	CASSIGGAVLYEQYF	TGTGCCAGTAGTATAGGGGGAGCGGTCCTATACGAGCAGTACTTC
TRBD2	14	TRBV14	-	TRBJ2-1	CASSQLAGHNEQFF	TGTGCCAGCAGCCAACTAGCGGGGCACAATGAGCAGTTCTTC
-	11	TRBV19	-	TRBJ1-3	CASSIGPAIYF	TGTGCCAGTAGTATAGGTCCGGCCATATATTTT
-	11	TRBV2	once	TRBJ2-1	CARTSSNEQFF	TGTGCCAGGACTAGTAGCAATGAGCAGTTCTTC
-	12	TRBV7-9	few	TRBJ2-5	CASSFSRETQYF	TGTGCCAGCAGCTTTAGTCGAGAGACCCAGTACTTC
-	13	TRBV11-3	-	TRBJ2-2	CASSKQGTGELFF	TGTGCCAGCAGCAAACAGGGAACCGGGGAGCTGTTTTTT
-	13	TRBV11-2	-	TRBJ2-5	CASRPWAQETQYF	TGTGCCAGCAGACCTTGGGCCCAAGAGACCCAGTACTTC
-	17	TRBV7-9	-	TRBJ2-7	CASSLAGLGRVIDEQYF	TGTGCCAGCAGCTTAGCAGGATTAGGCAGGGTAATTGACGAGCAGTACTTC
TRBD2	20	TRBV4-1	once	TRBJ2-4	CASSQDGSGRAIRAKNIQYF	TGCGCCAGCAGCCAAGATGGGAGCGGGAGGGCCATTCGGGCCAAAAACATTCAGTACTTC
-	13	TRBV6-5	few	TRBJ2-7	CASSYSESYEQYF	TGTGCCAGCAGTTATTCCGAGTCCTACGAGCAGTACTTC
-	14	TRBV19	-	TRBJ1-5	CASSTGQANQPQHF	TGTGCCAGTAGTACGGGACAAGCTAATCAGCCCCAGCATTTT
TRBD1	15	TRBV2	-	TRBJ2-5	CASSEGQGSWQTQYF	TGTGCCAGCAGTGAGGGACAGGGATCTTGGCAGACCCAGTACTTC
-	13	TRBV15	-	TRBJ2-5	CATSSRYGETQYF	TGTGCCACCAGCTCCCGGTACGGAGAGACCCAGTACTTC
-	10	TRBV29-1	-	TRBJ2-3	CSVGEDTQYF	TGCAGCGTTGGTGAGGATACGCAGTATTTT
-	15	TRBV6-5	-	TRBJ1-2	CASSRGGVGLGGYTF	TGTGCCAGCAGTCGTGGAGGTGTAGGGTTGGGTGGCTACACCTTC
-	17	TRBV11-3	-	TRBJ2-3	CASSLDSAGSSTDTQYF	TGTGCCAGCAGCTTAGATTCGGCAGGGTCTAGCACAGATACGCAGTATTTT
-	14	TRBV30	-	TRBJ1-3	CAWSLSSSGNTIYF	TGTGCCTGGAGTCTGAGTTCCTCTGGAAACACCATATATTTT
TRBD2	15	TRBV5-1	-	TRBJ2-7	CASSFRTSGSYEQYF	TGCGCCAGCAGCTTTCGGACTAGCGGGAGCTACGAGCAGTACTTC